The entry below gives a single T cell receptor beta chain sequence along with its context. The record originates from a study of blood T cell repertoires in COVID-19. About the study: Samples came from the United States, Italy and Spain, spanning acute and convalescent COVID-19.

Libraries were prepared by immunoSEQ multiplex PCR; TCRdb keeps only in-frame clonotypes and omits some of them. There are some 360,000 clones in the sample; around nine tenths occur only once, and under 5% lies in the top ten. This CDR3 is 16 amino acids long. CDR1 is LGHDT and CDR2 is YNNKEL in the germline V gene (reference sequence). Trimming cost V 1 base and J 2 bases; bases outside gene matches: 3. During active infection, Seattle patients enrolled and were then monitored through disease. Source material: peripheral blood. The V gene is TRBV3-1 (or the pseudogene TRBV3-2), the J gene TRBJ1-3; 9 bases line up with TRBD1. This receptor was obtained from a woman in her fifties or sixties with COVID-19, enrolled during active disease. The CDR3 spells CASSQGTGETGNTIYF. The CDR3, as DNA: TGTGCCAGCAGCCAAGGGACAGGGGAAACTGGAAACACCATATATTTT.